The clone carrying this TCR beta chain was seen only a few times. Original data processing: How many nucleated cells were present was estimated from reference gene primer amplification. The data were produced by immunoSEQ multiplex PCR, yet TCRdb's version contains in-frame clones alone and is incomplete. Clone size and V and J calls were adopted from that table, with D and trimming inferred from the DNA. Here the sample spans tens of thousands of clones, roughly 87% being singletons. This entry comes from a study of blood T cell repertoires in COVID-19. Looking at the study overall: T cells, B-cell-depleted T cells, or PBMCs supplied cDNA or gDNA.

There are 15 residues in the CDR3. The V end was cut by 0 bases, the J end by 0 bases, with 7 bases between. The germline V gene has CDR1 SGHTA and CDR2 FQGNSA. This clonotype was obtained from a woman between 45 and 65 years old with active or convalescent COVID-19. Sample: peripheral blood. The V gene is TRBV7-2, the J gene TRBJ2-3; D is undetermined. CDR3 sequence reads: CASSLAGSSTDTQYF. CDR3 sequence (DNA): TGTGCCAGCAGCTTAGCCGGGTCGAGCACAGATACGCAGTATTTT.